This T cell receptor beta chain was retrieved from a study of somatic mutations in cytotoxic T cells in rheumatoid arthritis. Across the whole study: Collection of patient blood (approximately 29 ml EDTA) took place right after diagnosis, before any treatment. General study findings and limits: Slight TRBV07 underrepresentation in rheumatoid arthritis patients went unadjusted for multiple comparisons. Among 60 or so patients, 8 showed a largest CD8+ clone that surpassed 20% of CD8+ cells.

As concerns this clone: The antigen remains unidentified.

Here immunoSEQ multiplex PCR was the method, and the copy in TCRdb shows in-frame clones only, minus some. The table lists 15,000 to 20,000 clones, roughly 79% of them singletons. This CDR3 region has 13 residues. Trimming stripped 5 bases from V and 4 bases from J, with 11 bases between. The germline CDR1 and CDR2 sequences are LNHDA and SQIVND (reference sequence). This clonotype was sampled from an adult with rheumatoid arthritis. The specimen was CD8+ T cells sorted from blood. This sequence joins TRBV19 and TRBJ1-1, with D possibly matching TRBD1 (5 bases). The DNA for the CDR3 is TGTGCCAGTAGTTGGGAGGGGAGCACTGAAGCTTTCTTT. This sequence encodes CASSWEGSTEAFF.